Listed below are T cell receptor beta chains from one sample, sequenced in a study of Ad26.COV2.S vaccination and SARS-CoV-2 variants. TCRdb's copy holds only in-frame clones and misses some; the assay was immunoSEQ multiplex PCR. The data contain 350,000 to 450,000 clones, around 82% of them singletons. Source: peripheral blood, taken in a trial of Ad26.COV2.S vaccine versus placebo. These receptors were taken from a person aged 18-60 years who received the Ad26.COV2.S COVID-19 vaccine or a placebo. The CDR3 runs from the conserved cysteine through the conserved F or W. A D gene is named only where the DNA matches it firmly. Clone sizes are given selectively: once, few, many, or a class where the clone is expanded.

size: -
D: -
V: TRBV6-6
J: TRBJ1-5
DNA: TGTGCCAGCACCCCACGTTGGGGTCAGCCCCAGCATTTT
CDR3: CASTPRWGQPQHF

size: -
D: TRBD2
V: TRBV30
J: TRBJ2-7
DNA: TGTGCCTGGAGTGTCCATTCTAGCGGGCCGTCCTACGAGCAGTACTTC
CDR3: CAWSVHSSGPSYEQYF

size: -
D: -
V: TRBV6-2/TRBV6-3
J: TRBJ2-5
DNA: TGTGCCAGCAGTTACGGAGGCTTTCGGACCCAGTACTTC
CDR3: CASSYGGFRTQYF

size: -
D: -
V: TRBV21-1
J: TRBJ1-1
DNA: TGTGCCAGCAGCCTCGGGGGTAGGACTGAAGCTTTCTTT
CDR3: CASSLGGRTEAFF

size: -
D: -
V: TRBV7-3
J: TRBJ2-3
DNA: TGTGCCAGCAGAGCCGGCCTCGACGGAGATACGCAGTATTTT
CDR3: CASRAGLDGDTQYF

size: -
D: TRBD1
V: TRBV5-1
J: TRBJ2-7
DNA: TGCGCCAGCAGAGGGACAGGTGAATACGAGCAGTACTTC
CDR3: CASRGTGEYEQYF

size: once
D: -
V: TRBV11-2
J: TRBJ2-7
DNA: TGTGCCAGCAGCTTAGTTTCCAGCTCCTACGAGCAGTACTTC
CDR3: CASSLVSSSYEQYF

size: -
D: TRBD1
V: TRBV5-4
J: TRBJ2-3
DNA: TGTGCCAGCAGCCCGGGACAGCTCACAGATACGCAGTATTTT
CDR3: CASSPGQLTDTQYF

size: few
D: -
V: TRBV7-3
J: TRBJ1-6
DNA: TGTGCCAGCAGCTTAATGGGGGCAGGGCTGGGTTCACCCCTCCACTTT
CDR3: CASSLMGAGLGSPLHF

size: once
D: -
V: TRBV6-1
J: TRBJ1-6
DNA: TGTGCCAGCAGTGAAAGACCGGCACCCCTCCACTTT
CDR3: CASSERPAPLHF

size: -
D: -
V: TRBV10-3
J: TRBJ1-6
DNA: TGTGCCATCAGCCTAGACGAGTATAATTCACCCCTCCACTTT
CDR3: CAISLDEYNSPLHF

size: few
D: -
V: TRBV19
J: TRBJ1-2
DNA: TGTGCCAGTAGTAGAGGAGACTATGGCTACACCTTC
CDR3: CASSRGDYGYTF

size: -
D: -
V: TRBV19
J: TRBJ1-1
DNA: TGTGCCAGTAGTATGGGGGGAGTTTCTGGCACTGAAGCTTTCTTT
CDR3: CASSMGGVSGTEAFF

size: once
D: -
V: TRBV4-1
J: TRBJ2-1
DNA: TGCGCCAGCAGCCAAGATAGTTTGGACTACAATGAGCAGTTCTTC
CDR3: CASSQDSLDYNEQFF

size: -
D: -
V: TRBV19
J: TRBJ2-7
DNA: TGTGCCAGTAGTCTCTCCAGGGGCTACGAGCAGTACTTC
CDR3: CASSLSRGYEQYF

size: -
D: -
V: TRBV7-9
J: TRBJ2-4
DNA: TGTGCCAGCAGCTCCCCGACAGCGATGCCAAACATTCAGTACTTC
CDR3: CASSSPTAMPNIQYF

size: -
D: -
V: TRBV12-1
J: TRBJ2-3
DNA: TGTGCCAGCAGCTTTGGGGCGGCAACCACAGATACGCAGTATTTT
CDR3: CASSFGAATTDTQYF

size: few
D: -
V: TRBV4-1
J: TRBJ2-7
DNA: TGCGCCAGCAGCCTCGTCCGGACGGACGCCTACGAGCAGTACTTC
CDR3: CASSLVRTDAYEQYF

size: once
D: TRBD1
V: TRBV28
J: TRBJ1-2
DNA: TGTGCCAGCACCCCGACAGGGGACGGAGGCTACACCTTC
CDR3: CASTPTGDGGYTF

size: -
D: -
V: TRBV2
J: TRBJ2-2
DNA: TGTGCCAGCAGTCCCCGAGCCGGGGAGCTGTTTTTT
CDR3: CASSPRAGELFF

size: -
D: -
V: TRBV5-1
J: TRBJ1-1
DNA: TGCGCCAGCAGCCCTCAAATGAACACTGAAGCTTTCTTT
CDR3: CASSPQMNTEAFF

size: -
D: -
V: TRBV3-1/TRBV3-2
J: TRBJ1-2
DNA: TGTGCCAGCAGCCAAGCTGGGGTGATCTATGGCTACACCTTC
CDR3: CASSQAGVIYGYTF

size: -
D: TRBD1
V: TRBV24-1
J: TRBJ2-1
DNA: TGTGCCACCAGTGGAATCGGTGGGGACAGGGGGCTAGGAGAGCAGTTCTTC
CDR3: CATSGIGGDRGLGEQFF

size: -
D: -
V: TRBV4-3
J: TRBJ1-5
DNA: TGCGCCAGCAGCCAAGATCGGGCGGGATATAGCAATCAGCCCCAGCATTTT
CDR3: CASSQDRAGYSNQPQHF

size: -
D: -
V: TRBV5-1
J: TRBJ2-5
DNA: TGCGCCAGCAGCTTCGGACAGACGGAAAGGGAGACCCAGTACTTC
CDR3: CASSFGQTERETQYF

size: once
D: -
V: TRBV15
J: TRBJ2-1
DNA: TGTGCCACCAGCAGAGGGGGGGGCCACGAGCAGTTCTTC
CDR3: CATSRGGGHEQFF

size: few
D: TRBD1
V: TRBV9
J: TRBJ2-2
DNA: TGTGCCAGCAGCGTCACCCCTTTGGGACAGCCGGGCACCGGGGAGCTGTTTTTT
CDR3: CASSVTPLGQPGTGELFF

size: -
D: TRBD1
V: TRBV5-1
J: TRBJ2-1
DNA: TGCGCCAGCACCCGGGGACAGTCATACAATGAGCAGTTCTTC
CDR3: CASTRGQSYNEQFF

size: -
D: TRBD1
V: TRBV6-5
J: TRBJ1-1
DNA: TGTGCCAGCAGTCGGGGACCGGGGACAGGCCAGGGAGCTTTCTTT
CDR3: CASSRGPGTGQGAFF